The 32 T cell receptor beta chains below come from one sample, sequenced in a study of blood T cell repertoires in COVID-19. Sequencing used immunoSEQ multiplex PCR; TCRdb keeps in-frame clones, though not all of them. The sample holds about 140,000 clones, around 88% seen once. Input material: peripheral blood. Receptors were obtained from a woman aged 55-69 years with acute or convalescent COVID-19.

Only one count was recorded for this clone. The V and J genes are TRBV2 and TRBJ1-1; the D is unclear. V was shortened by 5 bases and J by 2 bases, with 12 bases between the two germline ends. Germline lookup yields CDR1 SNHLY and CDR2 FYNNEI. The CDR3 consists of 14 residues. The CDR3 coding sequence is TGTGCCAGCAGTCCCCAGGCACGAAACACTGAAGCTTTCTTT. Encoded protein: CASSPQARNTEAFF.

The rearrangement joins TRBV3-1 (or the pseudogene TRBV3-2) to TRBJ2-1; 9 bases line up with TRBD1. The ends lost 4 bases at V and 6 bases at J; junction bases unmatched: 7. From germline, CDR1 is LGHDT and CDR2 YNNKEL (reference sequence). The CDR3 covers 15 residues. Written as DNA, the CDR3 is TGTGCCAGCAGCCTTCCCCCGGGACAGGGCAATGAGCAGTTCTTC. This sequence encodes CASSLPPGQGNEQFF.

This sequence joins TRBV6-2 or TRBV6-3 and TRBJ2-7; TRBD1 aligns across 7 bases. The trim removed 6 bases at V and 12 bases at J, leaving 14 bases unmatched. There are 13 residues in the CDR3. Germline CDR1 MNHEY, CDR2 SVGEGT. The CDR3 protein is CASSSTGTVKPYF. CDR3 coding DNA: TGTGCCAGCAGCTCAACCGGGACAGTGAAACCGTACTTC.

This chain joins TRBV3-1 (or the pseudogene TRBV3-2) and TRBJ2-4; 14 bases align to TRBD2. The length of the CDR3 is 18 residues. Per germline, CDR1 LGHDT and CDR2 YNNKEL (reference sequence). J was trimmed by 0 bases and V by 6 bases; bases with no gene match: 7. For the CDR3, the DNA is TGTGCCAGCAGTCTCGGGACTAGCGGGGGAATAGCCAAAAACATTCAGTACTTC. This gives the protein CASSLGTSGGIAKNIQYF.

The chain links TRBV6-1 to TRBJ1-5; D perhaps matches TRBD1 (5 bases). Trimming removed 3 bases at V and 3 bases at J, with 12 bases between. CDR1 is MNHNS, CDR2 SASEGT, per germline. The CDR3 runs to 15 residues. Written as DNA, the CDR3 is TGTGCCAGCAGTGAGGGCGACAGAATCAATCAGCCCCAGCATTTT. Translation: CASSEGDRINQPQHF.

The chain uses TRBV3-1 (or the pseudogene TRBV3-2) and TRBJ2-5; 12 bases agree with TRBD2. The CDR3 consists of 16 residues. V shed 0 bases, J shed 9 bases, and the junction held 8 bases outside the gene matches. Germline lookup yields CDR1 LGHDT and CDR2 YNNKEL (reference sequence). CDR3 amino acids: CASSQELLAGGLAQYF. The CDR3 bases are TGTGCCAGCAGCCAAGAACTACTAGCGGGGGGCTTAGCCCAGTACTTC.

V is TRBV5-4 and J is TRBJ1-6; D is perhaps TRBD1 (6 bases). Germline-derived CDR1 and CDR2 are SGHNT and YYREEE (reference sequence). This CDR3 region has 14 residues. Between the trimmed V and J ends, which lost 4 bases and 6 bases, there was a span of 11 bases. CDR3 in amino acids: CASSSLQGNSPLHF. The CDR3 DNA is TGTGCCAGCAGCAGTTTACAGGGTAATTCACCCCTCCACTTT.

The chain recombines TRBV5-1 with TRBJ2-7; 10 bases agree with TRBD2. Unmatched junction bases numbered 7, after V lost 1 base and J lost 0 bases. The CDR3 is 17 residues long. CDR1 and CDR2 (germline): SGHRS, YFSETQ. The CDR3, as DNA: TGCGCCAGCAGCTTGTTACCCTCTAGCGGGAGCTCCTACGAGCAGTACTTC. Translating gives CASSLLPSSGSSYEQYF.

The V gene is TRBV19, the J gene TRBJ2-1; no clear D. V was trimmed by 5 bases and J by 5 bases, leaving 10 bases between them. Germline assignment: CDR1 LNHDA and CDR2 SQIVND (reference sequence). This CDR3 has 13 residues. The CDR3, as DNA: TGTGCCAGTAGTCTGCCCTCGGACAATGAGCAGTTCTTC. Translation gives CASSLPSDNEQFF.

The CDR3 loop reads CSVGDRGRNYGYTF. The CDR3 region has the DNA TGCAGCGTTGGCGATAGGGGGCGAAACTATGGCTACACCTTC. The chain links TRBV29-1 to TRBJ1-2; 7 positions match TRBD1. CDR3 length: 14 residues. The trim removed 4 bases at V and 2 bases at J, leaving 7 bases unmatched. The germline V gene encodes CDR1 SQVTM and CDR2 ANQGSEA.

This sequence joins TRBV4-2 and TRBJ2-7, with 9 bases identical to TRBD1. V gave up 4 bases and J gave up 3 bases; unmatched junction bases: 7. CDR1 LGHNA and CDR2 YNFKEQ come from the germline V gene. The CDR3 runs to 15 residues. The CDR3 loop is CASSPTGQGVYEQYF. In DNA form, the CDR3 reads TGTGCCAGCAGCCCCACGGGACAGGGCGTCTACGAGCAGTACTTC.

This clone was recorded a few times. This chain uses TRBV11-3 with TRBJ2-1; D unclear. This CDR3 contains 16 residues. V was trimmed by 5 bases and J by 5 bases, leaving 19 bases between them. Germline loops: CDR1 SGHNT, CDR2 YENEEA. The CDR3 loop reads CASSDRRSPSDNEQFF. The CDR3 region has the DNA TGTGCCAGCAGCGACCGGAGATCCCCTAGTGACAATGAGCAGTTCTTC.

This chain uses TRBV9 with TRBJ2-2, with a weak D call TRBD1 (5 bases). The V end lost 0 bases, the J end lost 4 bases, and 13 bases lay between the germline ends. Germline-derived CDR1 and CDR2 are SGDLS and YYNGEE. The CDR3 is made up of 16 amino acids. As DNA, the CDR3 is TGTGCCAGCAGCGTAGGGGGCGCCCCGAGCACCGGGGAGCTGTTTTTT. Translation: CASSVGGAPSTGELFF.

The chain combines TRBV6-2 or TRBV6-3 with TRBJ2-7, with D perhaps TRBD1 (5 bases). Trimming took off 3 bases at V and 5 bases at J, with 20 bases between the two ends. Germline V gene lookup returns CDR1 MNHEY and CDR2 SVGEGT. The CDR3 spans 16 residues. Here the CDR3 DNA reads TGTGCCAGCAGTTATCCCAAACGCAGGGCCACAAACGAGCAGTACTTC. Protein product: CASSYPKRRATNEQYF.

V gene TRBV5-1 combines with J gene TRBJ1-3; a possible D gene is TRBD1 (5 bases). There are 14 residues in the CDR3. CDR1 SGHRS and CDR2 YFSETQ come from the germline V gene. Trimming shortened V by 4 bases and J by 6 bases, and 14 bases separated the two germline ends. CDR3 DNA: TGCGCCAGCAGCACAGACAGTCTCTCAAACACCATATATTTT. It codes for CASSTDSLSNTIYF.

The J gene is TRBJ1-1, the V gene TRBV7-2, with D perhaps matching TRBD1 (6 bases). V lost 4 bases and J 1 base, leaving 7 bases between the germline ends. There are 13 residues in the CDR3. CDR1 SGHTA and CDR2 FQGNSA come from the germline V gene. CDR3: CASSWGRNTEAFF. The CDR3 DNA sequence: TGTGCCAGCAGCTGGGGGCGGAACACTGAAGCTTTCTTT.

This CDR3 is CASTRAGDDTQYF. Here the CDR3 DNA reads TGTGCCAGCACGAGGGCAGGGGACGATACGCAGTATTTT. The genes are TRBV12-3 or TRBV12-4 and TRBJ2-3, with a tentative D call TRBD1 (6 bases). This CDR3 is built from 13 residues. Trimming took 7 bases from V and 6 from J, leaving 14 bases between them.

The chain combines TRBV5-5 with TRBJ1-5, with a possible D match to TRBD1 (5 bases). This CDR3 spans 14 amino acids. Per the germline V gene, CDR1 is SGHKS and CDR2 is YYEKEE (reference sequence). V was cut by 5 bases and J by 2 bases, with 11 bases left in between. In DNA, the CDR3 is TGTGCCAGCAGTCCAGGGTGGGGCAATCAGCCCCAGCATTTT. Its protein product is CASSPGWGNQPQHF.

V is TRBV9 and J is TRBJ1-4; D is uncertain. This CDR3 spans 14 amino acids. The germline V gene encodes CDR1 SGDLS and CDR2 YYNGEE. Trimming pared 4 bases from V and 2 bases from J, leaving 9 bases between. The CDR3 DNA reads as TGTGCCAGCAGCCCCGTCGTTACTAATGAAAAACTGTTTTTT. This sequence encodes CASSPVVTNEKLFF.

The rearrangement links TRBV9 to TRBJ2-7; D perhaps matches TRBD1 (6 bases). The CDR3 length is 15 residues. V was clipped by 4 bases and J by 2 bases, with 16 bases between them. Looked up from germline, CDR1 is SGDLS and CDR2 is YYNGEE. The CDR3 nucleotides read TGTGCCAGCAGCCCCCACCCGACAGGAACCTACGAGCAGTACTTC. It specifies CASSPHPTGTYEQYF.

The CDR3 spells CASSQGNSAYEQYF. The CDR3 DNA reads TGCGCCAGCAGCCAAGGCAACTCGGCCTACGAGCAGTACTTC. The chain uses TRBV4-1 and TRBJ2-7, with D uncertain. This CDR3 is built from 14 residues. The ends were cut back, 1 base at V and 2 bases at J, with 9 bases in the middle. Germline V gene sequence: CDR1 MGHRA, CDR2 YSYEKL.

The chain has TRBV7-8 and TRBJ2-7, with D possibly TRBD2 on 6 matching bases. V was cut by 5 bases and J by 3 bases, with 20 bases left in between. This CDR3 has 16 amino acids. CDR1 and CDR2 (germline): SGHVS, FQNEAQ. CDR3 in DNA: TGTGCCAGCAGCCCCCTGGGACTCGAAAGAGACTACGAGCAGTACTTC. Translated, it gives CASSPLGLERDYEQYF.

The V gene is TRBV7-9, the J gene TRBJ1-3; tentatively, D is TRBD1 (5 bases). Germline V CDR1 and CDR2: SEHNR, FQNEAQ (reference sequence). V was trimmed by 5 bases and J by 0 bases, leaving 14 bases between them. The CDR3 extends over 16 amino acids. CDR3 sequence (DNA): TGTGCCAGCAGCCCCCGGGGGACGAGCTCTGGAAACACCATATATTTT. This codes for CASSPRGTSSGNTIYF.

V usage is TRBV5-5 and J usage is TRBJ1-2; a possible D gene is TRBD1 (6 bases). The CDR3 runs to 14 residues. Germline-derived CDR1 and CDR2 are SGHKS and YYEKEE (reference sequence). The V gene lost 4 bases and the J gene lost 2 bases, with 12 bases spanning the gap. The CDR3 sequence is CASSPQGPNYGYTF. CDR3 bases: TGTGCCAGCAGCCCCCAGGGGCCGAACTATGGCTACACCTTC. The full variable domain, with the rest looked up from reference TRBV5-5 and TRBJ1-2, is DAGVTQSPTHLIKTRGQQVTLRCSPISGHKSVSWYQQVLGQGPQFIFQYYEKEERGRGNFPDRFSARQFPNYSSELNVNALLLGDSALYLCASSPQGPNYGYTFGSGTRLTVV.

The table lists this clone with a count of one. CDR3 coding DNA: TGTGCCAGCAGCCAAGGCTGGGGGGATCAGCCCCAGCATTTT. Amino acid sequence: CASSQGWGDQPQHF. V usage is TRBV3-1 (or the pseudogene TRBV3-2) and J usage is TRBJ1-5, with D perhaps matching TRBD1 (5 bases). The CDR3 spans 14 residues. The V and J ends lost 1 base and 5 bases respectively, with 9 bases between them. Germline V lookup: CDR1 LGHDT, CDR2 YNNKEL (reference sequence).

The chain employs TRBV6-2 or TRBV6-3 and TRBJ2-6; no reliable D call. Germline V gene data show CDR1 as MNHEY and CDR2 as SVGEGT. The length of the CDR3 is 16 residues. V lost 3 bases, J lost 0 bases, and 9 bases lay in between. CDR3 nucleotide sequence: TGTGCCAGCAGTTATGATCCGAGCTCTGGGGCCAACGTCCTGACTTTC. This translates into CASSYDPSSGANVLTF.

The chain joins TRBV5-4 to TRBJ2-1, with TRBD1 matching 8 bases. The J segment lost 4 bases and the V segment lost 0 bases, leaving 6 bases of the junction unmatched. The germline gives CDR1 SGHNT, CDR2 YYREEE (reference sequence). The CDR3 runs 16 residues. The CDR3 nucleotides read TGTGCCAGCAGCTTGGCGCAGGGGGCGAGATACAATGAGCAGTTCTTC. Translation: CASSLAQGARYNEQFF. The full variable domain, in which reference TRBV5-4 and TRBJ2-1 provide the parts outside the CDR3, is ETGVTQSPTHLIKTRGQQVTLRCSSQSGHNTVSWYQQALGQGPQFIFQYYREEENGRGNFPPRFSGLQFPNYSSELNVNALELDDSALYLCASSLAQGARYNEQFFGPGTRLTVL.

The genes are TRBV28 and TRBJ1-5; D gene uncertain. Trimming took 4 bases from V and 0 from J, leaving 16 bases between them. Germline V gene lookup returns CDR1 MDHEN and CDR2 SYDVKM. The CDR3 is 17 amino acids. The CDR3 spells CASSSYPLGDSNQPQHF. The CDR3 DNA follows: TGTGCCAGCAGTTCCTACCCGTTGGGCGATAGCAATCAGCCCCAGCATTTT.

This clone was observed a handful of times. The chain employs TRBV11-2 and TRBJ1-2, with 7 positions matching TRBD1. Germline V lookup: CDR1 SGHAT, CDR2 FQNNGV. Trimming at V came to 6 bases and at J to 4 bases, leaving 8 bases not matched to a gene. This CDR3 spans 14 amino acids. CDR3 in amino acids: CASSPPGQVYGYTF. The CDR3 region has the DNA TGTGCCAGCAGTCCCCCAGGACAGGTCTATGGCTACACCTTC.

In its sample, this clone was seen once. This chain uses TRBV13 with TRBJ2-1, with D maybe TRBD1 (5 bases). The CDR3 has 14 residues. Trimming stripped 7 bases from V and 9 bases from J, with 19 bases between. Germline V gene sequence: CDR1 PRHDT, CDR2 FYEKMQ (reference sequence). The CDR3 here is CASTQGPRRGEQFF. For the CDR3, the DNA is TGTGCCAGCACCCAAGGGCCGAGAAGGGGTGAGCAGTTCTTC.

The chain employs TRBV7-6 and TRBJ1-6; D is possibly TRBD1 (5 bases). V was pared by 4 bases and J by 2 bases, with 6 bases between. Germline loops: CDR1 SGHVS, CDR2 FNYEAQ. This CDR3 region has 14 residues. CDR3 sequence reads: CASSSRAYNSPLHF. The CDR3 bases are TGTGCCAGCAGCTCCAGGGCCTATAATTCACCCCTCCACTTT.

This clone appeared a few times. The V call is TRBV6-2 or TRBV6-3, the J call TRBJ1-6, with D tentatively TRBD1 (6 bases). With 5 bases removed from V and 6 bases from J, the gap between germline ends came to 20 bases. The CDR3 length is 17 residues. Germline CDR1 reads MNHEY; CDR2 reads SVGEGT. CDR3 nucleotide sequence: TGTGCCAGCAGTGCGGGCTCCGGGACACCTTTTAATTCACCCCTCCACTTT. This sequence encodes CASSAGSGTPFNSPLHF.